The 12 T cell receptor beta chains in this list originate from one sample, sequenced in a study of OX40 agonist ivuxolimab in advanced cancers. Profiled with immunoSEQ multiplex PCR; TCRdb holds only in-frame clones, not every one. The sample lists around 40,000 clones, about 82% seen once, with over 20% in the top ten. The input for sequencing was CD4+ or CD8+ T cells sorted from blood, taken in a trial of the OX40 agonist ivuxolimab. Every receptor here comes from an adult with an advanced solid tumor such as melanoma, head and neck, liver or kidney cancer.

The table lists this clone with a few counts. The chain links TRBV6-6 to TRBJ2-3, with D unresolved. Trimming removed 2 bases at V and 2 bases at J, with 5 bases between. The V gene's germline CDR1 is MNHNY and CDR2 SVGAGI (reference sequence). CDR3 length: 13 amino acids. This CDR3 reads CASSYVATDTQYF. CDR3 nucleotides: TGTGCCAGCAGTTACGTTGCCACAGATACGCAGTATTTT.

This chain links TRBV7-2 with TRBJ2-7; 9 bases map to TRBD1. With 5 bases clipped from V and 7 bases from J, the junction kept 15 bases outside the gene matches. This CDR3 has 16 amino acids. Germline CDR1 reads SGHTA; CDR2 reads FQGNSA. CDR3 DNA: TGTGCCAGCAGCCACTGGGGGGGGACAGGGTACCGGGAGCAGTACTTC. Its protein product is CASSHWGGTGYREQYF. Using reference TRBV7-2 and TRBJ2-7 for the parts outside the CDR3, the full variable domain is GAGVSQSPSNKVTEKGKDVELRCDPISGHTALYWYRQSLGQGLEFLIYFQGNSAPDKSGLPSDRFSAERTGGSVSTLTIQRTQQEDSAVYLCASSHWGGTGYREQYFGPGTRLTVT.

This clone has just a few counts. V and J are TRBV5-1 and TRBJ2-4; D gene unclear. Germline V gene data show CDR1 as SGHRS and CDR2 as YFSETQ. This CDR3 is 15 amino acids long. V was clipped by 0 bases and J by 7 bases, with 14 bases between them. CDR3 nucleotide sequence: TGCGCCAGCAGCTTGGCCGGGCCGCCTGGGAACATTCAGTACTTC. Its protein is CASSLAGPPGNIQYF.

This clone was counted a single time. The chain has TRBV7-6 and TRBJ2-5; D possibly corresponds to TRBD1 (6 bases). V was cut by 5 bases and J by 5 bases, with 12 bases left in between. Per germline, CDR1 SGHVS and CDR2 FNYEAQ. The CDR3 covers 13 residues. The CDR3 DNA reads as TGTGCCAGCAGCCTAAACAGGGTGGAGACCCAGTACTTC. It is translated as CASSLNRVETQYF.

The rearrangement joins TRBV4-2 to TRBJ1-1, with D maybe TRBD1 (6 bases). Germline values: CDR1 LGHNA, CDR2 YNFKEQ. The length of the CDR3 is 16 residues. V lost 5 bases and J lost 7, with 23 bases in between. The CDR3 nucleotides are TGTGCCAGCAGCTCCTCGGACCAACAGGGACGCGGTGAAGCTTTCTTT. It yields the protein CASSSSDQQGRGEAFF.

CDR3 nucleotides: TGTGCCAGCAGCAATAGGATGGGGGAGGAGCAGTTCTTC. This sequence encodes CASSNRMGEEQFF. The chain employs TRBV7-3 and TRBJ2-1; possibly TRBD1 or TRBD2 for D (5 bases each). The CDR3 is 13 amino acids. The V end was cut by 5 bases, the J end by 10 bases, with 15 bases between. The germline CDR1 and CDR2 sequences are SGHTA and FQGTGA.

This clone occurred many times. This CDR3 reads CASKIRGDEQFF. The CDR3 DNA reads as TGTGCCAGCAAGATTAGGGGCGATGAGCAGTTCTTC. The J gene is TRBJ2-1, the V gene TRBV2; a possible D gene is TRBD1 (5 bases). The CDR3 totals 12 residues. V was shortened by 7 bases and J by 8 bases, with 12 bases between the two germline ends. Germline CDR1 SNHLY, CDR2 FYNNEI. Using reference TRBV2 and TRBJ2-1 for the parts outside the CDR3, the full variable domain is EPEVTQTPSHQVTQMGQEVILRCVPISNHLYFYWYRQILGQKVEFLVSFYNNEISEKSEIFDDQFSVERPDGSNFTLKIRSTKLEDSAMYFCASKIRGDEQFFGPGTRLTVL.

The V gene is TRBV29-1, the J gene TRBJ2-4; D call uncertain. The CDR3 has 12 amino acids. Germline CDR1 SQVTM, CDR2 ANQGSEA. V lost 5 bases and J 5 bases, leaving 10 bases between the germline ends. CDR3 nucleotide sequence: TGCAGCGTTCTGGACGGGCAAAACATTCAGTACTTC. Its protein product is CSVLDGQNIQYF.

The rearrangement uses TRBV7-9 and TRBJ2-5, with D possibly TRBD1 on 6 matching bases. The germline CDR1 and CDR2 sequences are SEHNR and FQNEAQ (reference sequence). CDR3 length: 18 residues. With 1 base removed from V and 0 bases from J, the gap between germline ends came to 18 bases. The CDR3 protein is CASSLGSGQTKYQETQYF. Written as DNA, the CDR3 is TGTGCCAGCAGCTTAGGTTCGGGACAAACCAAATACCAAGAGACCCAGTACTTC.

The J gene is TRBJ1-1, the V gene TRBV9; D remains unclear. This CDR3 comprises 13 residues. V lost 0 bases and J 3 bases, leaving 6 bases between the germline ends. Germline-derived CDR1 and CDR2 are SGDLS and YYNGEE. CDR3 bases: TGTGCCAGCAGCGTAGTCGGGGACACTGAAGCTTTCTTT. It specifies CASSVVGDTEAFF.

The chain links TRBV15 to TRBJ2-4, with a weak D call TRBD1 (5 bases). With 0 bases removed from V and 0 bases from J, the gap between germline ends came to 12 bases. Per germline, CDR1 LNHNV and CDR2 YYDKDF (reference sequence). This CDR3 has 17 residues. This CDR3 is CATSRDRGSIAKNIQYF. In nucleotides, the CDR3 is TGTGCCACCAGCAGAGATAGGGGAAGCATAGCCAAAAACATTCAGTACTTC.

J is TRBJ1-4 and V is TRBV30; a possible D gene is TRBD1 (6 bases). Germline CDR1 GTSNPN, CDR2 SVGIG (reference sequence). This CDR3 is 14 amino acids long. The V and J ends lost 0 bases and 6 bases respectively, with 11 bases between them. Here the CDR3 reads CAWSVAGVYEKLFF. Here the CDR3 DNA reads TGTGCCTGGAGTGTCGCAGGGGTATATGAAAAACTGTTTTTT.